Shown below are 22 T cell receptor beta chains from a single sample sequenced in a study of CD8 T cells in Susac syndrome. A quantity of about 0.5 to 1 ug RNA underwent reverse transcription using random hexamers. A single record per CDR3 protein comes from TCRdb applying MiXCR to the immunoSEQ multiplex PCR reads. Seen here are about 300,000 distinct CDR3 sequences, approximately 89% observed once, and the top ten hold more than 0.15%. The sample taken for sequencing was CD8+ T cells from PBMCs. Source of these receptors: a human donor with multiple sclerosis.

The chain uses TRBV4-1 and TRBJ1-5; no firm D call. CDR1 and CDR2 from the germline V gene are MGHRA and YSYEKL. The germline V and J ends were trimmed by 6 bases and 0 bases, with 12 bases remaining between them. The CDR3 contains 15 residues. CDR3 sequence reads: CASSQTQYSNQPQHF. Written as DNA, the CDR3 is TGCGCCAGCAGTCAGACACAGTATAGCAATCAGCCCCAGCATTTT.

The chain joins TRBV21-1 to TRBJ1-5. TRBV21-1 constitutes a pseudogene. The CDR3 sequence is 15 residues long. The CDR3 DNA reads as TGTGCCAGCAGCACTAGTCGGCCAGGGACTCAGCCCCAGCATTTT. Protein: CASSTSRPGTQPQHF.

This rearrangement joins TRBV19 to TRBJ1-1; 9 bases map to TRBD1. The germline V gene encodes CDR1 LNHDA and CDR2 SQIVND (reference sequence). V was clipped by 8 bases and J by 1 base; unmatched bases: 11. This CDR3 spans 16 amino acids. Written as DNA, the CDR3 is TGTGCCAGTCTGACCACGGACAGGGGAAGGAACACTGAAGCTTTCTTT. Translating it yields CASLTTDRGRNTEAFF.

The V and J genes are TRBV9 and TRBJ1-1; D unresolved. CDR1 and CDR2 (germline): SGDLS, YYNGEE. This CDR3 is 14 amino acids long. V was clipped by 4 bases and J by 1 base, with 11 bases between them. The CDR3 nucleotides are TGTGCCAGCAGCTCTTCTAGGGAGAACACTGAAGCTTTCTTT. Translated: CASSSSRENTEAFF.

This chain links TRBV4-3 with TRBJ1-5; the D is unclear. The CDR3 sequence is 14 residues long. V was cut by 0 bases and J by 0 bases, with 3 bases left in between. In germline, CDR1 is LGHNA, CDR2 YSLEER. CDR3 sequence (DNA): TGCGCCAGCAGCCAAGACATTAGCAATCAGCCCCAGCATTTT. Translation: CASSQDISNQPQHF.

This clonotype was counted only a few times. This chain links TRBV5-6 with TRBJ2-7; D remains ambiguous. Germline CDR1 and CDR2: SGHDT and YYEEEE. V lost 0 bases, J lost 3 bases, and 7 bases lay in between. The CDR3 contains 13 residues. This chain's CDR3 is CASSLGPNYEQYF. In nucleotides, the CDR3 is TGTGCCAGCAGCTTGGGACCAAACTACGAGCAGTACTTC.

The rearrangement links TRBV4-1 to TRBJ2-7; D might be TRBD2 (6 bases). V gave up 2 bases and J gave up 4 bases, with 18 bases separating them. Germline CDR1 is MGHRA and CDR2 is YSYEKL. This CDR3 comprises 16 residues. For the CDR3, the DNA is TGCGCCAGCAGCCAACTCGTTCTTGGGGGGAGGTACGAGCAGTACTTC. It translates to CASSQLVLGGRYEQYF.

The chain links TRBV20-1 to TRBJ1-1; D perhaps matches TRBD1 (6 bases). Germline V gene lookup returns CDR1 DFQATT and CDR2 SNEGSKA (reference sequence). The V end was cut by 3 bases, the J end by 1 base, with 12 bases between. This CDR3 is 14 amino acids long. The CDR3 sequence: CSASLQGKNTEAFF. The CDR3 region has the DNA TGCAGTGCTAGCCTACAGGGAAAGAACACTGAAGCTTTCTTT.

The rearrangement uses TRBV13 and TRBJ2-7; 7 bases line up with TRBD1. Germline V gives CDR1 PRHDT, CDR2 FYEKMQ (reference sequence). The CDR3 extends over 14 amino acids. Trimming at V came to 3 bases and at J to 3 bases, leaving 5 bases not matched to a gene. The CDR3 reads CASSLGQTLYEQYF. CDR3 DNA: TGTGCCAGCAGCTTGGGACAGACCCTCTACGAGCAGTACTTC. Variable domain in full (rest from reference TRBV13 and TRBJ2-7): AAGVIQSPRHLIKEKRETATLKCYPIPRHDTVYWYQQGPGQDPQFLISFYEKMQSDKGSIPDRFSAQQFSDYHSELNMSSLELGDSALYFCASSLGQTLYEQYFGPGTRLTVT.

The chain is built from TRBV6-2 or TRBV6-3 and TRBJ2-7; 7 nucleotides agree with TRBD2. Germline CDR1 and CDR2: MNHEY and SVGEGT. The CDR3 runs to 15 residues. J lost 1 base, V lost 2 bases, and 5 bases had no gene match. The CDR3 here is CASSYGTTQSYEQYF. DNA for the CDR3: TGTGCCAGCAGTTACGGGACTACACAATCCTACGAGCAGTACTTC.

This chain connects TRBV4-3 to TRBJ1-2; TRBD1 agrees at 7 bases. The length of the CDR3 is 15 residues. With V trimmed by 5 bases and J by 0 bases, 6 bases remained unmatched. Germline V gene lookup returns CDR1 LGHNA and CDR2 YSLEER. Written as DNA, the CDR3 is TGCGCCAGCAGCTTAACAGGGGCCTCTAACTATGGCTACACCTTC. Translated: CASSLTGASNYGYTF.

This chain connects TRBV12-3 or TRBV12-4 to TRBJ2-5; 10 bases match TRBD1. V shed 0 bases and J 5 bases; nucleotides not matched to a gene: 12. This CDR3 comprises 18 residues. The CDR3 reads CASSLALGTGAGAETQYF. The CDR3 DNA reads as TGTGCCAGCAGTTTAGCTTTGGGGACAGGGGCTGGGGCGGAGACCCAGTACTTC.

The chain is built from TRBV7-9 and TRBJ1-2; 7 positions agree with TRBD1. Germline V gene data show CDR1 as SEHNR and CDR2 as FQNEAQ (reference sequence). V dropped 5 bases and J dropped 5; count of bases not matched to a gene: 5. There are 13 residues in the CDR3. The CDR3: CASSRGPGYGYTF. The CDR3, as DNA: TGTGCCAGCAGCAGGGGGCCGGGGTATGGCTACACCTTC.

This clonotype was seen once. The chain carries TRBV29-1 and TRBJ1-1, with unresolved D. The CDR3 totals 11 residues. CDR1 and CDR2 from the germline V gene are SQVTM and ANQGSEA. Trimming stripped 4 bases from V and 4 bases from J, with 7 bases between. The CDR3 region is CSVGEPTEAFF. The DNA of the CDR3 is TGCAGCGTTGGGGAACCCACTGAAGCTTTCTTT.

The V gene is TRBV5-1, the J gene TRBJ2-7, with D uncertain. Germline-derived CDR1 and CDR2 are SGHRS and YFSETQ. The CDR3 consists of 15 residues. V lost 2 bases and J 2 bases, leaving 14 bases between the germline ends. CDR3: CASSLFPGYPYEQYF. The CDR3 bases are TGCGCCAGCAGCTTATTCCCCGGGTATCCCTACGAGCAGTACTTC.

This sequence joins TRBV15 and TRBJ1-1; D gene ambiguous. CDR1 and CDR2 from the germline V gene are LNHNV and YYDKDF (reference sequence). Trimming left V 8 bases short and J 0 bases short, with 10 bases between. This CDR3 comprises 13 residues. CDR3 amino acids: CATREGVNTEAFF. CDR3 in DNA: TGTGCCACCCGGGAGGGTGTGAACACTGAAGCTTTCTTT.

This chain connects TRBV20-1 to TRBJ2-7; 10 bases match TRBD2. This CDR3 is built from 15 residues. Germline trimming cut 0 bases from V and 3 bases from J; bases unmatched to any gene: 5. The V gene's germline CDR1 is DFQATT and CDR2 SNEGSKA (reference sequence). The CDR3 coding sequence is TGCAGTGCTAGAGACGGGGCTAGCGGGGGCTACGAGCAGTACTTC. It yields the protein CSARDGASGGYEQYF.

The V gene is TRBV5-6, the J gene TRBJ2-1; 9 bases agree with TRBD2. The CDR3 is 16 amino acids. The V segment lost 0 bases and the J segment 8 bases; nucleotides outside the gene matches: 9. From germline, CDR1 is SGHDT and CDR2 YYEEEE. DNA for the CDR3: TGTGCCAGCAGCTTGGCTGGACTAGCGACAAATGATGAGCAGTTCTTC. It specifies CASSLAGLATNDEQFF.

This chain uses TRBV7-9 with TRBJ1-2; 9 nucleotides agree with TRBD1. V shed 5 bases and J 5 bases; nucleotides not matched to a gene: 9. CDR1 SEHNR and CDR2 FQNEAQ come from the germline V gene (reference sequence). This CDR3 spans 15 amino acids. In DNA form, the CDR3 reads TGTGCCAGCAGCACCTCACAGGGGGCGCGATATGGCTACACCTTC. Translation: CASSTSQGARYGYTF.

The chain has TRBV7-2 and TRBJ2-7, with unresolved D. V gave up 0 bases and J gave up 3 bases, with 6 bases separating them. This CDR3 spans 13 amino acids. Germline CDR1 and CDR2: SGHTA and FQGNSA. The CDR3 DNA reads TGTGCCAGCAGCTTAGCAGTGTTCTACGAGCAGTACTTC. It translates to CASSLAVFYEQYF.

This rearrangement joins TRBV6-1 to TRBJ2-7; 11 bases align to TRBD1. The CDR3 spans 15 residues. Unmatched junction bases numbered 6, after V lost 4 bases and J lost 4 bases. CDR1 and CDR2 from the germline V gene are MNHNS and SASEGT. CDR3 coding DNA: TGTGCCAGCAGTGGCGGACAGGGGGCTTCTTACGAGCAGTACTTC. Protein: CASSGGQGASYEQYF.

About this clonotype: An end of the junction does not agree with germline; a read error may underlie this. The chain uses TRBV4-3 and TRBJ2-3, with D possibly matching TRBD2 (5 bases). Germline V gives CDR1 LGHNA, CDR2 YSLEER. CDR3 length: 14 residues. Here the CDR3 DNA reads TGCGCCAGCAGCCAAGATCGGGGTGTAGATACGCGGTATTTT. Protein product: CASSQDRGVDTRYF.